Reported below is one T cell receptor beta chain. Its antigen is unknown. The CDR3 consists of 14 residues. V lost 0 bases and J 2 bases, leaving 9 bases between the germline ends. Germline CDR1 reads SGHRS; CDR2 reads YFSETQ. The sample originates from a study of OX40 agonist ivuxolimab in advanced cancers. Whole-study findings and limits: At 0.1 to 3.0 mg/kg and by week 6, CD4+ and CD8+ T cells in the blood had expanded clonally.

Data came from immunoSEQ multiplex PCR; TCRdb stores just in-frame clones and leaves some out. This table has around 86,000 clones, approximately 90% appearing once. Sequencing used CD4+ or CD8+ T cells sorted from blood, obtained in a trial of the OX40 agonist ivuxolimab. V is TRBV5-1 and J is TRBJ2-7, with D uncertain. This TCR was sampled from an adult with an advanced solid tumor such as melanoma, head and neck, liver or kidney cancer. CDR3 bases: TGCGCCAGCAGCTTGGGTTTCCCAACCTACGAGCAGTACTTC. Translation: CASSLGFPTYEQYF.